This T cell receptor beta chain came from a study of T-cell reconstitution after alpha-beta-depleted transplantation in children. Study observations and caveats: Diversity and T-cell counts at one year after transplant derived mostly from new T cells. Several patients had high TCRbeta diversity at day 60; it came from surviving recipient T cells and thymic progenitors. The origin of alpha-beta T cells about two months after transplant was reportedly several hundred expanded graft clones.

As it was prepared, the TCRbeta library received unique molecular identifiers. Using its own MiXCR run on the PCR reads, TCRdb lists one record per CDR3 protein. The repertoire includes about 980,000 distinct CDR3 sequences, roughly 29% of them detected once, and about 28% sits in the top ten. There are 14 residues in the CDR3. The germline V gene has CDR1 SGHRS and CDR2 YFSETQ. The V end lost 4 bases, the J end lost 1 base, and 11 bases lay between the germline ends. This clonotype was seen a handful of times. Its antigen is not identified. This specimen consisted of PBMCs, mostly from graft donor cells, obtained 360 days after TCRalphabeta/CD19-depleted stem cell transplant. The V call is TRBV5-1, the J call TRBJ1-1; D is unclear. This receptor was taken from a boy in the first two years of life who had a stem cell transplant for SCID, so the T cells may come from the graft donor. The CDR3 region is CASSLDWENTEAFF. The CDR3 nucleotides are TGCGCCAGCAGCCTCGACTGGGAGAACACTGAAGCTTTCTTT.